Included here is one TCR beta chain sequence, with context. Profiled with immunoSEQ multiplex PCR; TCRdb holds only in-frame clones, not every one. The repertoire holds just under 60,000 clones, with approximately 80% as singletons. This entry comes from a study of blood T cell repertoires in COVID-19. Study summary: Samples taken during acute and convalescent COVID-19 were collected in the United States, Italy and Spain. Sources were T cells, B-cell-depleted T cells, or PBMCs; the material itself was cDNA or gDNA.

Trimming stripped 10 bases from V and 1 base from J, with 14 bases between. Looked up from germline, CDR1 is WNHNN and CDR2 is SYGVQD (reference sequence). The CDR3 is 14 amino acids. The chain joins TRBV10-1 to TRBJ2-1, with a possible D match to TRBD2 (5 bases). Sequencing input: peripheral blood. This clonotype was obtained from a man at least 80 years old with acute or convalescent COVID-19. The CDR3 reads CANGPGESYNEQFF. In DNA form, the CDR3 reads TGCGCCAACGGGCCCGGGGAATCCTACAATGAGCAGTTCTTC.